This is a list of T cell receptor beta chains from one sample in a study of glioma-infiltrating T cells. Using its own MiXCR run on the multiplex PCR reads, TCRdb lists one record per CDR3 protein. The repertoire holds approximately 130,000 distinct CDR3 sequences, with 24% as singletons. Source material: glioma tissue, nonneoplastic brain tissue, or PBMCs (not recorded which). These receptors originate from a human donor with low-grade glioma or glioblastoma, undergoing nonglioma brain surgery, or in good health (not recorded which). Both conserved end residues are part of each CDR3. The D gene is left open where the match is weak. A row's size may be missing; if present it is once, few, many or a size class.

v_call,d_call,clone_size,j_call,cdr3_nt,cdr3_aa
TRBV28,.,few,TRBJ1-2,TGTGCCAGCAGTTTGTATGGCAGCCCTAGGGGTGGCTACACCTTC,CASSLYGSPRGGYTF
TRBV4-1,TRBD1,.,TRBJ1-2,TGCGCCAGCAGCCCCGACAGGGGGGACTATGGCTACACCTTC,CASSPDRGDYGYTF
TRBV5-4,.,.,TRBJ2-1,TGTGCCAGCAGTCTCCCCGAGAATGAGCAGTTCTTC,CASSLPENEQFF
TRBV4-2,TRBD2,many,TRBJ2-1,TGTGCCAGCAGCCGCAAGGCTAGCGGGGGGGATGAGCAGTTCTTC,CASSRKASGGDEQFF
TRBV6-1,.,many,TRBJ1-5,TGTGCCAGCAGTTCCCGATCAGGGGATAGCAATCAGCCCCAGCATTTT,CASSSRSGDSNQPQHF
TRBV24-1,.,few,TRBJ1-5,TGTGCCACCAGTGATGGACAGAGAAATAGCAATCAGCCCCAGCATTTT,CATSDGQRNSNQPQHF
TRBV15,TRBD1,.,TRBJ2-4,TGTGCCACCAGCAGAGATAAGGGGGCGCGGAACATTCAGTACTTC,CATSRDKGARNIQYF
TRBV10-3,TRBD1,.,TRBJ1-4,TGTGCCATCACTGGGACAGCTAATGAAAAACTGTTTTTT,CAITGTANEKLFF
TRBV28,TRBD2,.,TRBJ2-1,TGTGCCAGCACCTACGCCGCCCAGCGGGGGAACAATGAGCAGTTCTTC,CASTYAAQRGNNEQFF
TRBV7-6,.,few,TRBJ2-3,TGTGCCAGCAGCTCCCGTCATGGAATGAGGGATACGCAGTATTTT,CASSSRHGMRDTQYF
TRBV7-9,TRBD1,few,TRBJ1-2,TGTGCCAGCAGCTCCTCCGGGACAGCAAAAGGCTACACCTTC,CASSSSGTAKGYTF
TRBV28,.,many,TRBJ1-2,TGTGCCAGCAGTTTATTAGACTCAGCAACCCATGGCTACACCTTC,CASSLLDSATHGYTF
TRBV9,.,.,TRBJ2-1,TGTGCCAGCAGCGTAGTGGATAGAACGGGTGAGCAGTTCTTC,CASSVVDRTGEQFF
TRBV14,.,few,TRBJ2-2,TGTGCCAGCAGCCCCTTTTTAACCGGGGAGCTGTTTTTT,CASSPFLTGELFF
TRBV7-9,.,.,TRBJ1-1,TGTGCCAGCAGCAAACCACTTCCGGACAGTTCGGAAGCTTTCTTT,CASSKPLPDSSEAFF
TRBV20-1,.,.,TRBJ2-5,TGCAGTGCGCCGAGGCGGCTCGATCAAGAGACCCAGTACTTC,CSAPRRLDQETQYF
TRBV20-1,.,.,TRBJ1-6,TGCAGTGCTAGAGGTGGCAGGGGTTCCAATTCACCCCTCCACTTT,CSARGGRGSNSPLHF
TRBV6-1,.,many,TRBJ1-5,TGTGCCAGCAGCACCGGACACTTAAGCAATCAGCCCCAGCATTTT,CASSTGHLSNQPQHF
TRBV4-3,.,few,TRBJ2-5,TGCGCCAGCAGCCTCCTCGGCCCCCTCCAAGAGACCCAGTACTTC,CASSLLGPLQETQYF
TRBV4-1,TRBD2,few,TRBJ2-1,TGCGCCAGCAGCCATCCTGGCGGGAGACGTGAGCAGTTCTTC,CASSHPGGRREQFF
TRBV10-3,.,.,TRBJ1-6,TGTGCCATCAGTGAGAGGTCAAGGAATTCACCCCTCCACTTT,CAISERSRNSPLHF
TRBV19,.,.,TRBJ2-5,TGTGCCAGTACCCCCGGCGGGGCCCAAGAGACCCAGTACTTC,CASTPGGAQETQYF
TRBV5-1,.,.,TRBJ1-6,TGCGCCAGCAGCTTGGAGGCAAATAGATCACCCCTCCACTTT,CASSLEANRSPLHF
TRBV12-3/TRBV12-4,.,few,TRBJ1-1,TGTGCCAGCAGTTTCGGCGGGGCGCCGCGGGACACTGAAGCTTTCTTT,CASSFGGAPRDTEAFF
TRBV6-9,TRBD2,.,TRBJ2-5,TGTGCCAGCAGTTACCCGACTAGCGGGGGAGGAAAAGAGACCCAGTACTTC,CASSYPTSGGGKETQYF
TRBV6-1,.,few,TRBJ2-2,TGTGCCAGCAGTGAACTCCCAGGGGTCACCGGGGAGCTGTTTTTT,CASSELPGVTGELFF
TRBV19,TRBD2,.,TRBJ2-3,TGTGCCAGCACAAGGAGTAGCGGGGGGCCTGCAGATACGCAGTATTTT,CASTRSSGGPADTQYF
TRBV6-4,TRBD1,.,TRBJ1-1,TGTGCCAGCAGCCCGGACAGGGTGGGCACTGAAGCTTTCTTT,CASSPDRVGTEAFF
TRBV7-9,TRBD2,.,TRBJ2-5,TGTGCCAGCAGCTTAGGGACTAGCGGGGGTATCGAGACCCAGTACTTC,CASSLGTSGGIETQYF